The 5 T cell receptor beta chains listed next were all sequenced from one sample in a study of T cell responses to AZD1222 COVID-19 vaccine (dated by TCRdb to about 2021). The sample's time point, from its label and the paper: baseline before first vaccination. The library was produced with the immunoSEQ multiplex PCR assay. TCRdb limited this immuneACCESS table to in-frame rearrangements with V and J called. A share of clones is missing; checked studies link under half to unresolved V genes, and the rest is unexplained. The sample table holds some 150,000 clones, of which about 93% were seen once. The ten top clones hold 5.2% of the sample. Material: peripheral blood, obtained on day 0 of AZD1222 vaccination. The receptors shown here come from an adult in good health.

The gene calls are TRBV28 and TRBJ2-3; 7 bases fit TRBD2. J gave up 4 bases and V 3 bases, and 13 bases lay outside the gene matches. Germline V gene data show CDR1 as MDHEN and CDR2 as SYDVKM. The length of the CDR3 is 17 residues. The CDR3 nucleotides read TGTGCCAGCAGTTTCGGCTTACTAGCGCTTCTGGCAGATACGCAGTATTTT. This encodes CASSFGLLALLADTQYF.

V usage is TRBV4-1 and J usage is TRBJ2-7; D unresolved. CDR1 and CDR2 from the germline V gene are MGHRA and YSYEKL. The CDR3 covers 14 residues. The V end lost 6 bases, the J end lost 1 base, and 13 bases lay between the germline ends. DNA for the CDR3: TGCGCCAGCAGAACCATGCCTCTGTCCTACGAGCAGTACTTC. Residues: CASRTMPLSYEQYF.

This chain links TRBV24-1 with TRBJ2-2, with a possible D match to TRBD2 (6 bases). There are 12 residues in the CDR3. Germline V gives CDR1 KGHDR, CDR2 SFDVKD. Between the trimmed V and J ends, which lost 7 bases and 9 bases, there was a span of 11 bases. The CDR3 sequence: CATSTGDRELFF. The CDR3 DNA is TGTGCCACCAGCACGGGAGATCGGGAGCTGTTTTTT.

The CDR3: CASSVRTGPRELFF. Written as DNA, the CDR3 is TGTGCCAGCAGCGTCAGGACAGGGCCCAGGGAGCTGTTTTTT. This chain connects TRBV7-2 to TRBJ2-2, with TRBD1 matching 8 bases. This CDR3 is 14 amino acids long. The J segment lost 9 bases and the V segment lost 5 bases, leaving 8 bases of the junction unmatched. Germline values: CDR1 SGHTA, CDR2 FQGNSA.

This clone was counted once. The chain carries TRBV4-3 and TRBJ2-1; unclear D gene. V was pared by 1 base and J by 2 bases, with 12 bases between. Germline loops: CDR1 LGHNA, CDR2 YSLEER. The CDR3 spans 16 residues. CDR3 sequence: CASSQGPVSPYNEQFF. The CDR3 DNA follows: TGCGCCAGCAGCCAAGGCCCCGTATCCCCCTACAATGAGCAGTTCTTC.